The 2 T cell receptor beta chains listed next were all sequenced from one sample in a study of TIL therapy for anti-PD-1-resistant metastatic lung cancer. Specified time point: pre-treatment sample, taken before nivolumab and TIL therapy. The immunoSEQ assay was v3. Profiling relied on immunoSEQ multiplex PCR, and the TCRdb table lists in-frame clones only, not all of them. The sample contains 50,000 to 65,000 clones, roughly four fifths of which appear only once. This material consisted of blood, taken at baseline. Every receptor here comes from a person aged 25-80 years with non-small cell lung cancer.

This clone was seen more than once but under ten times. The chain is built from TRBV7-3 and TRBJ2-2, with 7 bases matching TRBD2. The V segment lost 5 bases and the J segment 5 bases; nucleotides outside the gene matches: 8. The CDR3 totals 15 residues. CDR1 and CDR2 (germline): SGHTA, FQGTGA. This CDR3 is CASSPREGWTGELFF. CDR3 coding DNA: TGTGCCAGCAGCCCTAGGGAGGGATGGACCGGGGAGCTGTTTTTT. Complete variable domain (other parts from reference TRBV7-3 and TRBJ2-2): GAGVSQTPSNKVTEKGKYVELRCDPISGHTALYWYRQSLGQGPEFLIYFQGTGAADDSGLPNDRFFAVRPEGSVSTLKIQRTERGDSAVYLCASSPREGWTGELFFGEGSRLTVL.

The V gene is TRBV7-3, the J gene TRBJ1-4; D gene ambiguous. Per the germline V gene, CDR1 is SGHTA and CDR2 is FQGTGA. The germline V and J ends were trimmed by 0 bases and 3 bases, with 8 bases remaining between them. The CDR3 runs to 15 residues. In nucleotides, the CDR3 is TGTGCCAGCAGCTTAACTAATGGAGCTAATGAAAAACTGTTTTTT. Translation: CASSLTNGANEKLFF.